The clone carrying this T cell receptor (beta chain) was counted between two and nine times. The target antigen is unknown. The data were obtained in a study of blood T cells in healthy people across ages. Study-wide results and limits: In the absence of known donor CMV status, changes in expanded clonotypes were possibly confounded. While age rose, TCR beta diversity per million T cells dropped in a roughly linear way. Both higher diversity and more naive CD4+ cells marked long-lived donors when set against aged donors.

Primers used in a second PCR of roughly 7 to 12 cycles were a sample-barcoded 5' primer and a J-beta primer mix. MiXCR, run by TCRdb on the 5' RACE reads, gives a single entry per CDR3 protein. Of some 1.7 million distinct CDR3 sequences listed, 28% are singletons. Every participating donor contributed about 10 milliliters of peripheral blood through a draw. V lost 4 bases and J lost 0, with 15 bases in between. The CDR3 runs 16 residues. CDR1 and CDR2 (germline): SGHRS, YFSETQ. The sequence derives from a woman aged 25-40 years in good health. Sequenced input: blood. This chain connects TRBV5-1 to TRBJ2-3, with unresolved D. CDR3 nucleotide sequence: TGCGCCAGCAGCCTCGGCCCTGGGCGGAGCACAGATACGCAGTATTTT. This translates into CASSLGPGRSTDTQYF.